The present T cell receptor beta chain was sequenced within a study of blood T cell repertoires in COVID-19. Study at large: T cells, B-cell-depleted T cells, or PBMCs provided the cDNA or gDNA that served as material.

Cohort placement rested on clinical history that participants reported themselves. Either two negative PCRs, clearance, or symptom resolution qualified Cohort 3 donors as recovered. Method: immunoSEQ multiplex PCR; TCRdb's copy keeps in-frame clones and lacks some. This sample has some 300,000 clones, with approximately 89% found just once. Per the germline V gene, CDR1 is SQVTM and CDR2 is ANQGSEA. CDR3 length: 13 amino acids. The V and J ends lost 4 bases and 7 bases respectively, with 14 bases between them. This TCR was sampled from a woman aged 25 to 45 who had recovered from COVID-19. The sequenced sample was PBMCs or T cells enriched from blood (not recorded which). The chain combines TRBV29-1 with TRBJ1-5, with D unresolved. The chain's CDR3 is CSVGHRAGQPQHF. The CDR3, as DNA: TGCAGCGTTGGTCACCGGGCGGGACAGCCCCAGCATTTT. Variable domain in full (rest from reference TRBV29-1 and TRBJ1-5): SAVISQKPSRDICQRGTSLTIQCQVDSQVTMMFWYRQQPGQSLTLIATANQGSEATYESGFVIDKFPISRPNLTFSTLTVSNMSPEDSSIYLCSVGHRAGQPQHFGDGTRLSIL.